These T cell receptor beta chains were read from a single sample in a study of Ad26.COV2.S vaccination and SARS-CoV-2 variants. Using immunoSEQ multiplex PCR, the repertoire was profiled, and TCRdb retains in-frame clones only, with some absent. The data show roughly 700,000 clones, 89% seen once. Sample: peripheral blood, taken in a trial of Ad26.COV2.S vaccine versus placebo. These TCRs come from a person aged 18 to 65 who received the Ad26.COV2.S COVID-19 vaccine or a placebo. The CDR3 runs from the conserved cysteine through the conserved F or W. A D gene is named only where the DNA matches it firmly. Clone size appears in some rows only: once, few, many, or a class for an expanded clone.

J gene	clone size	D gene	V gene	CDR3 DNA	CDR3 protein
TRBJ2-3	.	TRBD1	TRBV7-9	TGTGCCAGCAGCTTGGACAGGGGCTTCTCGACAGATACGCAGTATTTT	CASSLDRGFSTDTQYF
TRBJ1-6	.	TRBD1	TRBV2	TGTGCCAGCAGTCCGGGACAGGCTAATTCACCCCTCCACTTT	CASSPGQANSPLHF
TRBJ2-5	.	TRBD2	TRBV5-1	TGCGCCAGCAGCCCCGAGCGGGGGACCCAGTACTTC	CASSPERGTQYF
TRBJ2-7	.	TRBD2	TRBV7-8	TGTGCCAGCAGCTTCCCCAGGGAGGGCGAGCAGTACTTC	CASSFPREGEQYF
TRBJ1-5	.	.	TRBV2	TGTGCCAGCAGTGAAGGGATCAATCAGCCCCAGCATTTT	CASSEGINQPQHF
TRBJ1-2	.	.	TRBV5-6	TGTGCCAGCAGCCCGGCCGGGGGGCGCTGGTATGGCTACACCTTC	CASSPAGGRWYGYTF
TRBJ2-7	.	TRBD1	TRBV30	TGTGCCTGGAGTGGTGGGACAGCCTACGAGCAGTACTTC	CAWSGGTAYEQYF
TRBJ2-2	.	.	TRBV5-1	TGCGCCAGCAGCTTAACTAGGACCGGGGAGCTGTTTTTT	CASSLTRTGELFF
TRBJ1-2	.	.	TRBV21-1	TGTGCCAGCAGCAAAGCCCCAGGGAGCCCGTTCCCACAGGGGGCACACTATGGCTACACCTTC	CASSKAPGSPFPQGAHYGYTF
TRBJ1-1	few	.	TRBV7-6	TGTGCCAGCAGCTTACGTCAGGGGAACACTGAAGCTTTCTTT	CASSLRQGNTEAFF
TRBJ1-1	.	.	TRBV30	TGTGCGGGACGGCCAGGAAGGGCGAACACTGAAGCTTTCTTT	CAGRPGRANTEAFF
TRBJ2-1	.	.	TRBV27	TGTGCCAGCAGTTTGAAAGGTTACAATGAGCAGTTCTTC	CASSLKGYNEQFF
TRBJ2-6	.	.	TRBV12-3/TRBV12-4	TGTGCCAGCACCCCAGCGGCCAACGTCCTGACTTTC	CASTPAANVLTF
TRBJ2-3	.	TRBD1	TRBV18	TGTGCCAGCTCACCTGGACAGGTGAGCACAGATACGCAGTATTTT	CASSPGQVSTDTQYF
TRBJ1-1	.	.	TRBV19	TGTGCCAGTACCCGACGGGACAAGAACACTGAAGCTTTCTTT	CASTRRDKNTEAFF
TRBJ2-5	.	.	TRBV7-8	TGTGCCAGCAGCCTGGGGCGGCAAGAGACCCAGTACTTC	CASSLGRQETQYF
TRBJ2-7	.	.	TRBV6-2/TRBV6-3	TGTGCCAGCAGTTACTCTTGGGGGGTAATCTTC	CASSYSWGVIF
TRBJ1-1	.	.	TRBV5-1	TGCGCCAGCAGCGCAGATACGAACACTGAAGCTTTCTTT	CASSADTNTEAFF
TRBJ1-2	.	.	TRBV9	TGTGCCAGCAGCGTAGGAGGTTATGGCTACACCTTC	CASSVGGYGYTF
TRBJ2-2	few	.	TRBV9	TGTGCCAGCAGCGTAGTAGGCACCAACACCGGGGAGCTGTTTTTT	CASSVVGTNTGELFF
TRBJ1-5	.	TRBD1	TRBV18	TGTGCCAGCTCAGTTTGGGACAGGGTTCAGCCCCAGCATTTT	CASSVWDRVQPQHF
TRBJ1-2	.	.	TRBV4-3	TGCGCCAGCAGCCAAGATCCTGGGAGGATCACCTTC	CASSQDPGRITF
TRBJ1-2	.	.	TRBV5-8	TGTGCCAGCAGCTTGGGATTCGGTGGGGGACGGGGCTATGGCTACACCTTC	CASSLGFGGGRGYGYTF
TRBJ1-6	.	.	TRBV11-2	TGTGCCAGCAGCTTGGTACAGGCTAATTCACCCCTCCACTTT	CASSLVQANSPLHF
TRBJ2-7	.	.	TRBV27	TGTGCCAGCAGTTTAAGCCGACAGTACGAGCAGTACTTC	CASSLSRQYEQYF
TRBJ1-6	.	.	TRBV11-2	TGTGCCAGCAGCCTTACAGGAATTAGTTCACCCCTCCACTTT	CASSLTGISSPLHF
TRBJ2-3	.	.	TRBV28	TGTGGGACATTATACACAGATACGCAGTATTTT	CGTLYTDTQYF
TRBJ1-4	.	TRBD1	TRBV4-3	TGCGCCAGCAGCCAAGATCGTGGACAGGGTAATGAAAAACTGTTTTTT	CASSQDRGQGNEKLFF
TRBJ2-7	.	.	TRBV4-2	TGTGCCAGCAGCCAACGCCCTAACTACGAGCAGTACTTC	CASSQRPNYEQYF
TRBJ2-3	.	.	TRBV27	TGTGCCAGCAGCGCGATGCGCACAGATACGCAGTATTTT	CASSAMRTDTQYF
TRBJ1-2	.	.	TRBV19	TGTGCCAGTCCCCAAAACTATGGCTACACCTTC	CASPQNYGYTF
TRBJ2-1	.	.	TRBV29-1	TGCAGCGCAATACCCCATTATGAGCAGTTCTTC	CSAIPHYEQFF
TRBJ2-7	once	.	TRBV27	TGTGCCAGCAGTTCGGGACTCTTCTACGAGCAGTACTTC	CASSSGLFYEQYF
TRBJ1-2	.	TRBD1	TRBV7-2	TGTGCCAGCAGGACAGGGACTGGCTACACCTTC	CASRTGTGYTF
TRBJ1-2	.	.	TRBV7-9	TGTGCCAGCAGCTTTGGGGGGTCGATGGACTATGGCTACACCTTC	CASSFGGSMDYGYTF
TRBJ1-5	few	TRBD1	TRBV10-2	TGCGCCAGCAGTGAGTCGGGAGGGACAGGCCATCAGCCCCAGCATTTT	CASSESGGTGHQPQHF
TRBJ1-6	once	.	TRBV6-5	TGTGCCAGCAGTTACATCCCGGGACATTATAATTCACCCCTCCACTTT	CASSYIPGHYNSPLHF
TRBJ2-5	.	.	TRBV15	TGTGCCACCAGCAGAGATTGGAGCCAGCAAGAGACCCAGTACTTC	CATSRDWSQQETQYF
TRBJ1-5	once	.	TRBV6-2/TRBV6-3	TGTGCCAGCAGTTGGAGGGGGTATCAGCCCCAGCATTTT	CASSWRGYQPQHF
TRBJ2-1	once	.	TRBV11-2	TGTGCCAGCAGCTTATTTCCAGGGACCTACAATGAGCAGTTCTTC	CASSLFPGTYNEQFF
TRBJ2-7	once	TRBD2	TRBV7-2	TGTGCCAGCAGTTCGGGAGGCGGGAGAAGGCTGGAGCAGTACTTC	CASSSGGGRRLEQYF
TRBJ2-7	few	TRBD2	TRBV7-2	TGTGCCAGCAGCTTAGAAGCGGGAGACTCCTACGAGCAGTACTTC	CASSLEAGDSYEQYF
TRBJ2-3	.	.	TRBV7-2	TGTGCCAGCAGCTTAAGGCGGGTCCTGCCTGATACGCAGTATTTT	CASSLRRVLPDTQYF
TRBJ1-2	once	.	TRBV20-1	TGCAGTGTAGGGTTTGGGTATGGCTACACCTTC	CSVGFGYGYTF
TRBJ1-1	few	.	TRBV7-9	TGTGCCAGCAGCTCGAAAATGAACACTGAAGCTTTCTTT	CASSSKMNTEAFF
TRBJ2-4	few	.	TRBV30	TGTGCCTGGAGTTCAGGGGTCGGGGAAAACATTCAGTACTTC	CAWSSGVGENIQYF
TRBJ2-4	once	.	TRBV5-4	TGTGCCAGCAGCACCGGTCTAGCCAAAAACATTCAGTACTTC	CASSTGLAKNIQYF
TRBJ2-1	.	TRBD2	TRBV11-2	TGTGCCAGCAGCTTACAACCAGCGGGACGGAATGAGCAGTTCTTC	CASSLQPAGRNEQFF
TRBJ1-2	once	.	TRBV7-9	TGTGCCAGCAGCTCAAGACAGGCGGTGACGTTGGAGGACTATGGCTACACCTTC	CASSSRQAVTLEDYGYTF
TRBJ1-1	.	.	TRBV3-1/TRBV3-2	TGTGCCAGCAGCCAACTCCCCGGGGACACTGAAGCTTTCTTT	CASSQLPGDTEAFF
TRBJ2-2	many	.	TRBV3-1/TRBV3-2	TGTGCCAGCAGCCAGAGACCCACGGAGCTGTTTTTT	CASSQRPTELFF
TRBJ1-4	.	.	TRBV7-2	TGTGCCAGCAGCTTGTGGGGAGGGGATGAAAAACTGTTTTTT	CASSLWGGDEKLFF